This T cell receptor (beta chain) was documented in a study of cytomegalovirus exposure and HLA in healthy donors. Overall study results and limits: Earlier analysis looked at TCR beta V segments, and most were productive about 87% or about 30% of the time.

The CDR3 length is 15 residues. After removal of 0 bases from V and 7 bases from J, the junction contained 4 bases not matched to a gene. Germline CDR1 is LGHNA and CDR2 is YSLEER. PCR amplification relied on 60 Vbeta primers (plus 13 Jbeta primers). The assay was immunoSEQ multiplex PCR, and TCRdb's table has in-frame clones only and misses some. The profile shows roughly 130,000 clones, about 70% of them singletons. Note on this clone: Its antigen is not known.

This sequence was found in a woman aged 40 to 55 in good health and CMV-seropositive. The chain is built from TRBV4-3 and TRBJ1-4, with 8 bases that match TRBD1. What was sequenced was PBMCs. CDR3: CASSQDRGHSEKLFF. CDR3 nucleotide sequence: TGCGCCAGCAGCCAAGACAGGGGGCATAGTGAAAAACTGTTTTTT.